Shown below are 3 T cell receptor beta chains from a single sample sequenced in a study of shared clonotypes between healthy human individuals. Terminally differentiated effector memory CD45RA+ cells were excluded from the naive CD8 cells, which were CD45RO-negative and positively selected for CCR7. Produced via immunoSEQ multiplex PCR; TCRdb's table is partial and in-frame only. The sample yields about 2.2 million clones, roughly 95% seen once. Sequencing input: naive CD8+ T cells from PBMCs. The receptors derive from a young man in good health. Some clones in this sample may be carry-over from other donors' samples.

The rearrangement links TRBV14 to TRBJ1-3; the D is unclear. The germline gives CDR1 SGHDN, CDR2 FVKESK. The CDR3 has 17 amino acids. Trimming stripped 1 base from V and 0 bases from J, with 13 bases between. DNA for the CDR3: TGTGCCAGCAGCCAAGGGTGGCAGCTACACTCTGGAAACACCATATATTTT. Translating gives CASSQGWQLHSGNTIYF.

This sequence joins TRBV29-1 and TRBJ2-1; weak D call: TRBD2 (6 bases). Germline V gives CDR1 SQVTM, CDR2 ANQGSEA. The germline V and J ends were trimmed by 8 bases and 8 bases, with 19 bases remaining between them. This CDR3 has 13 amino acids. The CDR3: CSLRTMLAYEQFF. CDR3 DNA sequence: TGCAGCCTCAGGACTATGCTAGCCTATGAGCAGTTCTTC.

V is TRBV7-9 and J is TRBJ2-7; 9 bases match TRBD1. This CDR3 is 15 amino acids long. Germline V CDR1 and CDR2: SEHNR, FQNEAQ (reference sequence). Trimming removed 4 bases from V and 6 bases from J; junction bases left unmatched: 10. DNA for the CDR3: TGTGCCAGCAGCTCCCAGGGGGACAGGGAGGGCGAGCAGTACTTC. Its protein product is CASSSQGDREGEQYF.